This T cell receptor (beta chain) was recorded in a study of cytomegalovirus exposure and HLA in healthy donors. A remark on this clone: Antigen specificity is unknown.

Broader study findings: 150 or so TCR beta chains were listed as cytomegalovirus-associated. Accurate prediction of most subjects' HLA-A and HLA-B alleles from TCR beta sequences was reported.

The CDR3 contains 13 residues. V lost 4 bases, J lost 12 bases, and 8 bases stayed unmatched. Per the germline V gene, CDR1 is SGHKS and CDR2 is YYEKEE (reference sequence). Researchers ran the PCR with 60 Vbeta and 13 Jbeta primers. Using immunoSEQ multiplex PCR, the repertoire was profiled, and TCRdb retains in-frame clones only, with some absent. This listing includes some 150,000 clones. The clonotype was recovered from a woman younger than 35 in good health and CMV-seropositive. V is TRBV5-5 and J is TRBJ1-5; 9 nucleotides agree with TRBD1. Sequenced input: PBMCs. The CDR3 DNA is TGTGCCAGCAGCCCCGGGACAGGGCATCGCCAGCATTTT. It encodes CASSPGTGHRQHF.